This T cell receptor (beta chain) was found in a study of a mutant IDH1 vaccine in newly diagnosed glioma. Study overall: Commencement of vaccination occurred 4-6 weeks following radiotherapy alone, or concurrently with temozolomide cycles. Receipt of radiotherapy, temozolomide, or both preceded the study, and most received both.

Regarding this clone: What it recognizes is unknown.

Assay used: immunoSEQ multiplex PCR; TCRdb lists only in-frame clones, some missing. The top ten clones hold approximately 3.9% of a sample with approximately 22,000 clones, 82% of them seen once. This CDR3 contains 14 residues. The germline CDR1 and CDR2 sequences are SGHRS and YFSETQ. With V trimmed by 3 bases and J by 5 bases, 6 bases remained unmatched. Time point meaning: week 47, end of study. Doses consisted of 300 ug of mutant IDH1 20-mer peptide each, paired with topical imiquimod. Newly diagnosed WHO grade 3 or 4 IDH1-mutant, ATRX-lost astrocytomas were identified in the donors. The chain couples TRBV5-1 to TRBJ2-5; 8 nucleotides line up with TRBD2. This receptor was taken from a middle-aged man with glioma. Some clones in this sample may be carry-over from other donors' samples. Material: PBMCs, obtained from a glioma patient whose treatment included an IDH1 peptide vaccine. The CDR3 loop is CASSYQAGEETQYF. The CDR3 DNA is TGCGCCAGCAGCTACCAAGCGGGGGAGGAGACCCAGTACTTC.